This T cell receptor beta chain was captured in a study of cytomegalovirus exposure and HLA in healthy donors. Study-level findings and limits: Altogether, about 160 TCR beta chains were recorded as cytomegalovirus-associated. It was reported that the classifier diagnosed cytomegalovirus status with high specificity and sensitivity in both the original and validation cohorts.

On this clone itself: The antigen is not known.

V was trimmed by 0 bases and J by 4 bases, leaving 14 bases between them. This CDR3 contains 16 residues. The germline CDR1 and CDR2 sequences are SGHNT and YYREEE (reference sequence). The PCR made use of 60 Vbeta and 13 Jbeta primers. TCRdb keeps only in-frame clones here, not all; method: immunoSEQ multiplex PCR. The repertoire consists of 220,000 or so clones, with roughly 80% occurring once and the leading ten covering 3% to 4%. The sequencing input was PBMCs. This TCR derives from a male donor in good health and CMV-seronegative. The chain uses TRBV5-4 and TRBJ1-3, with D possibly matching TRBD1 (6 bases). The CDR3 region has the DNA TGTGCCAGCAGCTTGGAAATACAGGGTTCCGGAAACACCATATATTTT. Translated, it gives CASSLEIQGSGNTIYF.